The T cell receptor beta chain under discussion was sequenced for a study of blood T cell repertoires in COVID-19. Losses at the gene ends were 7 bases for V and 9 bases for J; bases not matched to a gene: 15. There are 15 residues in the CDR3. The germline V gene has CDR1 SNHLY and CDR2 FYNNEI. This table comes from immunoSEQ multiplex PCR, and its TCRdb copy is limited to in-frame clones, with some not included. The repertoire holds approximately 200,000 clones, with around 84% as singletons. Categorization into cohorts depended on clinical history that participants reported. Material for sequencing was PBMCs or T cells enriched from blood (not recorded which). This clonotype was obtained from a woman between 25 and 40 years old who had recovered from COVID-19. This chain connects TRBV2 to TRBJ2-4, with TRBD2 identical over 7 bases. The CDR3 sequence is CASTPGDLGGSIQYF. The DNA of the CDR3 is TGTGCCAGCACCCCGGGGGATTTGGGAGGGAGCATTCAGTACTTC.